This section outlines one T cell receptor (beta chain) sequence together with its context. Here immunoSEQ multiplex PCR was the method, and the copy in TCRdb shows in-frame clones only, minus some. Among over 100,000 clones listed, about 90% were seen once. V lost 3 bases, J lost 9 bases, and 12 bases lay in between. CDR3 length: 13 residues. CDR1 is LNHDA and CDR2 is SQIVND in the germline V gene (reference sequence). The data were obtained in a study of T cell responses to AZD1222 COVID-19 vaccine. V is TRBV19 and J is TRBJ1-3; no clear D. The material sequenced was peripheral blood, taken on day 0 of AZD1222 vaccination. The source of this sequence is an adult in good health. As DNA, the CDR3 is TGTGCCAGTAGTATCTCGCGGGATGTCACCATATATTTT. Translation gives CASSISRDVTIYF.